These 12 T cell receptor beta chains came from one sample sequenced in a study of T cells in Graves' hyperthyroidism and ophthalmopathy (dated by TCRdb to between 2018 and 2021). Libraries were made using multiplex PCR. TCRdb names Illumina HiSeq 2000 as the instrument used. TCR beta CDR3 regions were amplified from RNA transcripts. For the first round of RT-PCR on the TCR CDR3, the HTBI primer set was used together with the Qiagen OneStep RT-PCR kit. TCRdb reprocessing: public reads trimmed at Q25 with fastp, clones called with MiXCR, in-frame beta chains kept. Duplicate CDR3 protein sequences are folded into a single record with the most common DNA and genes. The sample records a few hundred thousand distinct CDR3 sequences, about 15% of which are singletons. Approximately 29% of the sample comes from the top ten. The specimen sequenced was blood. All receptors derive from a woman aged 25 to 39 with Graves' hyperthyroidism.

This clonotype was picked up a small number of times. The chain combines TRBV20-1 with TRBJ2-2, with a weak D call TRBD1 (5 bases). Between the trimmed V and J ends, which lost 2 bases and 1 base, there was a span of 11 bases. This CDR3 contains 15 residues. Germline CDR1 and CDR2: DFQATT and SNEGSKA (reference sequence). Written as DNA, the CDR3 is TGCAGTGCTAGACTACAGGAAAAGAACACCGGGGAGCTGTTTTTT. Translated, it gives CSARLQEKNTGELFF.

Many counts were recorded for this clonotype. The chain links TRBV6-6 to TRBJ2-3; the D call may be TRBD1 or TRBD2 (6 bases each). Trimming removed 2 bases at V and 5 bases at J, with 14 bases between. This CDR3 has 15 amino acids. CDR1 and CDR2 (germline): MNHNY, SVGAGI (reference sequence). Written as DNA, the CDR3 is TGTGCCAGCAGTTACAGGAGGGGGTCACAAGATACGCAGTATTTT. Protein sequence: CASSYRRGSQDTQYF.

This clonotype was counted only a few times. The rearrangement links TRBV24-1 to TRBJ2-2, with TRBD1 matching 8 bases. The length of the CDR3 is 13 residues. The junction had 6 bases not matched to a gene; V was cut back by 11 bases and J by 5 bases. CDR1 is KGHDR and CDR2 is SFDVKD in the germline V gene. The CDR3: CASGDRRTGELFF. In DNA form, the CDR3 reads TGTGCCAGCGGGGACAGGAGGACCGGGGAGCTGTTTTTT.

This chain connects TRBV12-3 or TRBV12-4 to TRBJ2-6; D is unresolved. This CDR3 spans 14 amino acids. V shed 3 bases and J shed 2 bases, with 5 bases lying between them. The CDR3 here is CASSFATGANVLTF. The CDR3 bases are TGTGCCAGCAGTTTTGCAACTGGGGCCAACGTCCTGACTTTC.

The chain links TRBV4-1 to TRBJ1-2; no clear D gene. CDR1 is MGHRA and CDR2 is YSYEKL in the germline V gene. CDR3 length: 15 residues. V lost 4 bases and J 4 bases, leaving 16 bases between the germline ends. CDR3 bases: TGCGCCAGCAGCCTCCAAACCTCCAAGGGCTATGGCTACACCTTC. Its translation is CASSLQTSKGYGYTF.

The table lists this clonotype with a few counts. The chain has TRBV20-1 and TRBJ1-6, with a tentative D call TRBD1 (6 bases). CDR1 and CDR2 (germline): DFQATT, SNEGSKA (reference sequence). Trimming removed 3 bases from V and 5 bases from J, with 14 bases in between. The CDR3 covers 15 residues. The DNA of the CDR3 is TGCAGTGCTAGTCATCAGGGGCTAAATAATTCACCCCTCCACTTT. Amino acid sequence: CSASHQGLNNSPLHF.

In the case of this clonotype: One base away lies a much larger clone, so this may be a sequencing read error. The CDR3 region has the DNA TGTGCCAGCACACTCAGCGGGGCTAGCACAGATACGCAGTATTTT. Encoded protein: CASTLSGASTDTQYF. The chain uses TRBV28 and TRBJ2-3; TRBD2 aligns across 7 bases. The V gene's germline CDR1 is MDHEN and CDR2 SYDVKM. CDR3 length: 15 residues. V was pared by 7 bases and J by 0 bases, with 7 bases of the junction left unmatched.

This clonotype was counted many times. The chain couples TRBV6-1 to TRBJ2-7; D is tentatively TRBD1 or TRBD2 (5 bases each). The V and J ends lost 5 bases and 2 bases respectively, with 16 bases between them. Looked up from germline, CDR1 is MNHNS and CDR2 is SASEGT. The CDR3 is made up of 15 amino acids. CDR3: CASSQGWERTYEQYF. The CDR3 coding sequence is TGTGCCAGCAGTCAGGGTTGGGAGAGGACCTACGAGCAGTACTTC.

V gene TRBV28 combines with J gene TRBJ2-2; the match to TRBD2 covers 9 bases. Germline V gene lookup returns CDR1 MDHEN and CDR2 SYDVKM. The CDR3 has 19 residues. Trimming removed 5 bases from V and 3 bases from J; junction bases left unmatched: 16. CDR3 DNA: TGTGCCAGCAGTCTAGGGGGTCTAGCGGGAAATCGATACACCGGGGAGCTGTTTTTT. Residues: CASSLGGLAGNRYTGELFF.

This clonotype was picked up many times. The chain couples TRBV7-3 to TRBJ2-3; D not resolved. The CDR3 loop spans 13 amino acids. With 0 bases removed from V and 6 bases from J, the gap between germline ends came to 7 bases. Germline CDR1 is SGHTA and CDR2 is FQGTGA. The CDR3 is CASSLTNRDTQYF. Written as DNA, the CDR3 is TGTGCCAGCAGCTTAACGAATAGGGATACGCAGTATTTT.

There are many counts of this clonotype. The V call is TRBV5-6, the J call TRBJ2-7, with 7 positions matching TRBD1. The CDR3 consists of 14 residues. Germline loops: CDR1 SGHDT, CDR2 YYEEEE. V dropped 5 bases and J dropped 5; count of bases not matched to a gene: 10. CDR3 in DNA: TGTGCCAGCAGACCAGACAGGGACGTCCACGAGCAGTACTTC. It encodes CASRPDRDVHEQYF.

This clonotype was counted at least ten times. The chain combines TRBV11-1 with TRBJ2-2; D may be TRBD2 (6 bases). V lost 9 bases and J 1 base, leaving 12 bases between the germline ends. This CDR3 is built from 14 residues. Germline V CDR1 and CDR2: SGHAT, FQDESV (reference sequence). As DNA, the CDR3 is TGTGCCAGTTTTGGCGGGAAGAACACCGGGGAGCTGTTTTTT. Amino acid sequence: CASFGGKNTGELFF.